A selection of T cell receptor beta chains follows, all from one sample in a study of T cell responses to AZD1222 COVID-19 vaccine. Only in-frame clones appear in the TCRdb table, and some are missing; sequencing was by immunoSEQ multiplex PCR. The table includes some 150,000 clones, 90% detected once. Sequencing used peripheral blood, obtained on day 0 of AZD1222 vaccination. The receptors derive from an adult in good health. CDR3s include the opening cysteine and the closing phenylalanine or tryptophan. Fields, in order: clone size, CDR3 length, J gene, V gene, D gene, CDR3 DNA, CDR3 protein. A D gene is named only where the DNA matches it firmly. Expanded clones get a size class; other rows say once, few or many, or leave the size out.

abundance: -; len: 15; j_gene: TRBJ2-5; v_gene: TRBV5-4; d_gene: -; CDR3nt: TGTGCCAGCAGCTCAATTTTCCCCAGGAGTGAGACCCAGTACTTC; CDR3aa: CASSSIFPRSETQYF
abundance: many; len: 18; j_gene: TRBJ2-5; v_gene: TRBV7-2; d_gene: TRBD2; CDR3nt: TGTGCCAGCAGCGCCTCTTTCCGGGAGGCCACGCGAACGGAGACCCAGTACTTC; CDR3aa: CASSASFREATRTETQYF
abundance: -; len: 18; j_gene: TRBJ2-2; v_gene: TRBV3-1/TRBV3-2; d_gene: TRBD1; CDR3nt: TGTGCCAGCAGCCAAGATCCCGGGACAGCCTGGCACACCGGGGAGCTGTTTTTT; CDR3aa: CASSQDPGTAWHTGELFF
abundance: -; len: 15; j_gene: TRBJ2-5; v_gene: TRBV27; d_gene: -; CDR3nt: TGTGCCAGCAGTCAAAAGGGTAGGGAACGAGAGACCCAGTACTTC; CDR3aa: CASSQKGRERETQYF
abundance: -; len: 14; j_gene: TRBJ2-5; v_gene: TRBV6-5; d_gene: TRBD2; CDR3nt: TGTGCCAGCACCCAAGCGGGAGGGGCGGAGACCCAGTACTTC; CDR3aa: CASTQAGGAETQYF
abundance: -; len: 13; j_gene: TRBJ1-2; v_gene: TRBV12-3/TRBV12-4; d_gene: -; CDR3nt: TGTGCCAGCAGTTTTGGGGGATCAGGCGGCTACACCTTC; CDR3aa: CASSFGGSGGYTF
abundance: -; len: 15; j_gene: TRBJ2-1; v_gene: TRBV3-1/TRBV3-2; d_gene: -; CDR3nt: TGTGCCAGCAGCCAGAGAAAGACAGCCCACAATGAGCAGTTCTTC; CDR3aa: CASSQRKTAHNEQFF
abundance: -; len: 16; j_gene: TRBJ2-1; v_gene: TRBV7-7; d_gene: TRBD2; CDR3nt: TGTGCTAGCAGCTTAGAACCGGGACTAGCGGTCAATGAGCAGTTCTTC; CDR3aa: CASSLEPGLAVNEQFF
abundance: -; len: 15; j_gene: TRBJ1-4; v_gene: TRBV5-1; d_gene: -; CDR3nt: TGCGCCAGCAGCTGGGGGGGAAGGTCGGACGAAAAACTGTTTTTT; CDR3aa: CASSWGGRSDEKLFF
abundance: -; len: 13; j_gene: TRBJ2-7; v_gene: TRBV5-1; d_gene: -; CDR3nt: TGCGCCAGCAGCCTCGCGGGGTCCTACGAGCAGTACTTC; CDR3aa: CASSLAGSYEQYF
abundance: -; len: 16; j_gene: TRBJ1-3; v_gene: TRBV7-6; d_gene: -; CDR3nt: TGTGCCAGCAGCTCATTACCGTTAGGTTGGGGAAACACCATATATTTT; CDR3aa: CASSSLPLGWGNTIYF
abundance: -; len: 13; j_gene: TRBJ2-1; v_gene: TRBV10-1; d_gene: -; CDR3nt: TGCGCCAGCAGTCCTAGCGCCGACAATGAGCAGTTCTTC; CDR3aa: CASSPSADNEQFF
abundance: -; len: 14; j_gene: TRBJ1-3; v_gene: TRBV7-9; d_gene: -; CDR3nt: TGTGCCAGCAGCGCGGTTAGGGCCGGAAACACCATATATTTT; CDR3aa: CASSAVRAGNTIYF
abundance: -; len: 18; j_gene: TRBJ2-1; v_gene: TRBV4-3; d_gene: -; CDR3nt: TGCGCCAGCAGCCAAGATCTGGTAGACAGTTGGTCCTACAATGAGCAGTTCTTC; CDR3aa: CASSQDLVDSWSYNEQFF
abundance: -; len: 16; j_gene: TRBJ2-2; v_gene: TRBV5-4; d_gene: TRBD1; CDR3nt: TGTGCCAGCAGGCACGACAGGGCGACTCGGACCGGGGAGCTGTTTTTT; CDR3aa: CASRHDRATRTGELFF
abundance: -; len: 17; j_gene: TRBJ2-1; v_gene: TRBV19; d_gene: -; CDR3nt: TGTGCCAGTAGTGTCCCCCGGAGATTTACTCTTTACAATGAGCAGTTCTTC; CDR3aa: CASSVPRRFTLYNEQFF
abundance: -; len: 14; j_gene: TRBJ2-3; v_gene: TRBV18; d_gene: -; CDR3nt: TGTGCCAGCTCACCAGGGACTAGCACAGATACGCAGTATTTT; CDR3aa: CASSPGTSTDTQYF
abundance: -; len: 14; j_gene: TRBJ2-1; v_gene: TRBV3-1/TRBV3-2; d_gene: -; CDR3nt: TGTGCCAGCAGCCCCCGTCGAGGGTCGAATGAGCAGTTCTTC; CDR3aa: CASSPRRGSNEQFF
abundance: -; len: 11; j_gene: TRBJ1-2; v_gene: TRBV21-1; d_gene: -; CDR3nt: TGTGCCAGCAGCAAAGTACATGGCTACACCTTC; CDR3aa: CASSKVHGYTF
abundance: -; len: 15; j_gene: TRBJ2-3; v_gene: TRBV5-4; d_gene: -; CDR3nt: TGTGCCAGCAGCCACCCAGATCCGGGCACAGATACGCAGTATTTT; CDR3aa: CASSHPDPGTDTQYF
abundance: -; len: 15; j_gene: TRBJ1-3; v_gene: TRBV11-3; d_gene: TRBD1; CDR3nt: TGTGCCAGCAGTCTAGGGGGCCTGGCTGGAAACACCATATATTTT; CDR3aa: CASSLGGLAGNTIYF
abundance: once; len: 14; j_gene: TRBJ2-7; v_gene: TRBV9; d_gene: TRBD1; CDR3nt: TGTGCCAGCAGCCCGAGGACAGGGCCCTACGAGCAGTACTTC; CDR3aa: CASSPRTGPYEQYF
abundance: -; len: 16; j_gene: TRBJ1-1; v_gene: TRBV28; d_gene: TRBD1; CDR3nt: TGTGCCAGCAGTTTGTATGCAGGGGGCATAGACACTGAAGCTTTCTTT; CDR3aa: CASSLYAGGIDTEAFF
abundance: -; len: 12; j_gene: TRBJ2-5; v_gene: TRBV2; d_gene: -; CDR3nt: TGTGCCGGGGGGTTGCTTGGAGAGACCCAGTACTTC; CDR3aa: CAGGLLGETQYF
abundance: -; len: 16; j_gene: TRBJ2-3; v_gene: TRBV27; d_gene: TRBD2; CDR3nt: TGTGCCAGCAGTTTCCAAGCGGGGAGACGCACAGATACGCAGTATTTT; CDR3aa: CASSFQAGRRTDTQYF
abundance: -; len: 16; j_gene: TRBJ1-4; v_gene: TRBV7-8; d_gene: -; CDR3nt: TGTGCCAGCAGCTTTGTGAGGAGGGCGACTAATGAAAAACTGTTTTTT; CDR3aa: CASSFVRRATNEKLFF
abundance: -; len: 16; j_gene: TRBJ2-7; v_gene: TRBV5-1; d_gene: -; CDR3nt: TGCGCCAGCAGCCCCATACAGACAGGCGCCAGGCGCGAGCAGTACTTC; CDR3aa: CASSPIQTGARREQYF
abundance: -; len: 14; j_gene: TRBJ2-3; v_gene: TRBV5-1; d_gene: TRBD1; CDR3nt: TGCGCCAGCGTCCGGACAGGGGGCACAGATACGCAGTATTTT; CDR3aa: CASVRTGGTDTQYF
abundance: -; len: 13; j_gene: TRBJ1-1; v_gene: TRBV18; d_gene: -; CDR3nt: TGTGCCAGCTCACCTACTACAGACACTGAAGCTTTCTTT; CDR3aa: CASSPTTDTEAFF
abundance: -; len: 15; j_gene: TRBJ1-2; v_gene: TRBV9; d_gene: -; CDR3nt: TGTGCCAGCAGCAGGGGCAGCGGACCCGGGAGGGGCTACACCTTC; CDR3aa: CASSRGSGPGRGYTF
abundance: -; len: 17; j_gene: TRBJ2-1; v_gene: TRBV4-1; d_gene: TRBD2; CDR3nt: TGCGCCAGCAGCCAAGATATTAGCGGGGGGGTTCTGGATGAGCAGTTCTTC; CDR3aa: CASSQDISGGVLDEQFF
abundance: -; len: 11; j_gene: TRBJ1-2; v_gene: TRBV5-8; d_gene: -; CDR3nt: TGTGCCAGCAGCCGCGTGGGTGGCTACACCTTC; CDR3aa: CASSRVGGYTF
abundance: -; len: 17; j_gene: TRBJ1-5; v_gene: TRBV18; d_gene: -; CDR3nt: TGTGCCAGCTCACCAACGGCGGGGAGAATTTCCAATCAGCCCCAGCATTTT; CDR3aa: CASSPTAGRISNQPQHF
abundance: -; len: 15; j_gene: TRBJ1-5; v_gene: TRBV6-5; d_gene: -; CDR3nt: TGTGCCAGCTTTGACGGCTTTTTTAGCAATCAGCCCCAGCATTTT; CDR3aa: CASFDGFFSNQPQHF
abundance: -; len: 14; j_gene: TRBJ1-2; v_gene: TRBV6-5; d_gene: -; CDR3nt: TGTGCCAGCTCGATCTGGGGGGGTAGGGGTGGCTACACCTTC; CDR3aa: CASSIWGGRGGYTF
abundance: -; len: 18; j_gene: TRBJ2-1; v_gene: TRBV4-1; d_gene: TRBD2; CDR3nt: TGCGCCAGCCACACCGGGACTAGCGGAGGGGGGGCCTGGGAGGAGCAGTTCTTC; CDR3aa: CASHTGTSGGGAWEEQFF
abundance: -; len: 17; j_gene: TRBJ1-3; v_gene: TRBV10-3; d_gene: -; CDR3nt: TGTGCCATCAGTAAGGGGGGGGCAGGGATCTCTGGAAACACCATATATTTT; CDR3aa: CAISKGGAGISGNTIYF
abundance: -; len: 16; j_gene: TRBJ2-7; v_gene: TRBV5-1; d_gene: -; CDR3nt: TGCGCCAGCAGCCCCCAAAGGACGGAGGCCGGCCGCGAGCAGTACTTC; CDR3aa: CASSPQRTEAGREQYF
abundance: -; len: 11; j_gene: TRBJ1-1; v_gene: TRBV20-1; d_gene: -; CDR3nt: TGCAGTGCTAGAGGGGGCACTGAAGCTTTCTTT; CDR3aa: CSARGGTEAFF